This paragraph covers one T cell receptor beta chain sequence. Its matching antigen is unknown. V was pared by 4 bases and J by 2 bases, with 8 bases of the junction left unmatched. The CDR3 contains 16 residues. Germline CDR1 reads SEHNR; CDR2 reads FQNEAQ (reference sequence). The sample is drawn from a study of memory CD4+ T cells and cytomegalovirus serostatus. For the study at large: This sample comes from healthy Belgian adults, several CMV seropositive, around 26 seronegative. Findings and caveats of the study: About 40% of the 164 known CMV-associated TCRbeta sequences appeared in CD4+ memory.

The sort gate was single viable CD3+CD4+CD8-CD45RO+ cells for memory CD4+ T cells. Serostatus was set by detecting CMV pp150, pp28, p38, p52 IgG. CD4+ T cells were isolated by positive magnetic selection. Profiled with immunoSEQ multiplex PCR; TCRdb holds only in-frame clones, not every one. The top ten hold around 5% of the sample, which has approximately 70,000 clones, about 80% seen once. Sample: memory CD4+ T cells from blood. This sequence originates from an adult in good health and CMV-seropositive. The rearrangement links TRBV7-9 to TRBJ1-3; 7 bases fit TRBD1. CDR3 DNA: TGTGCCAGCAGCTCAACAGGGGCAAGCACTGGAAACACCATATATTTT. Amino acids: CASSSTGASTGNTIYF.